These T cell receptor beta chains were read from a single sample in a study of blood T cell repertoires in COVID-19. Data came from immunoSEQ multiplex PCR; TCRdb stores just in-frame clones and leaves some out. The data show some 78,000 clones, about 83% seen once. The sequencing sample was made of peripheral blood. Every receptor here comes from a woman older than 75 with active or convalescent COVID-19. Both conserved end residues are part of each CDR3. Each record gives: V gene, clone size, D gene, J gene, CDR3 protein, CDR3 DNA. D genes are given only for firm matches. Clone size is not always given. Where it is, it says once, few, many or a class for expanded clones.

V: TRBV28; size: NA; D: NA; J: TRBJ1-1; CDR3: CASRVSGTEAFF; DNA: TGTGCCAGCCGCGTAAGCGGCACTGAAGCTTTCTTT
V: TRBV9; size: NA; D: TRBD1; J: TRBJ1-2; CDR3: CASSADRDGYTF; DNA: TGTGCCAGCAGCGCTGACAGGGATGGCTACACCTTC
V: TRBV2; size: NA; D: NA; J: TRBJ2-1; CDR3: CASSAGGNEQFF; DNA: TGTGCCAGCAGTGCCGGGGGCAATGAGCAGTTCTTC
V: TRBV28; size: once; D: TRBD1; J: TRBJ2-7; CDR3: CASSFLGQGILREQYF; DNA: TGTGCCAGCAGTTTCCTGGGACAGGGAATCTTGCGCGAGCAGTACTTC
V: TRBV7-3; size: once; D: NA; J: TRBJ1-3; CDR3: CASSLSGNTIYF; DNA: TGTGCCAGCAGCTTATCGGGAAACACCATATATTTT
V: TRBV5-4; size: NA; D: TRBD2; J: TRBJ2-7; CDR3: CASSLAGAGLEQYF; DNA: TGTGCCAGCAGCTTAGCGGGAGCGGGCCTTGAGCAGTACTTC
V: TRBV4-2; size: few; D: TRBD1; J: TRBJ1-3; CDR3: CASSQDVGQGGNTIYF; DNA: TGTGCCAGCAGCCAAGATGTGGGACAGGGGGGAAACACCATATATTTT
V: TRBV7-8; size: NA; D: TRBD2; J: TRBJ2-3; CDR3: CASSDSGRRTDTQYF; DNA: TGTGCCAGCAGCGATAGCGGGCGCCGCACAGATACGCAGTATTTT
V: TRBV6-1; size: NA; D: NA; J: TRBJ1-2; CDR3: CASSWGQANYGYTF; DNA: TGTGCCAGCAGCTGGGGCCAGGCTAACTATGGCTACACCTTC
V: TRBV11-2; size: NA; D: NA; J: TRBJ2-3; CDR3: CASSLAGAEDTQYF; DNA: TGTGCCAGCAGCTTAGCGGGAGCGGAGGATACGCAGTATTTT
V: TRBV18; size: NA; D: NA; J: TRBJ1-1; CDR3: CASSPSTGANTEAFF; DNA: TGTGCCAGCTCACCTTCGACAGGAGCTAACACTGAAGCTTTCTTT
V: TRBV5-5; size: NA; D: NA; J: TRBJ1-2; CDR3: CASSFQQGSGGYTF; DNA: TGTGCCAGCAGCTTCCAACAGGGATCGGGTGGCTACACCTTC
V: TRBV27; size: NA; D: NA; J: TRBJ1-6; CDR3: CASGLPLHF; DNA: TGTGCCAGCGGCCTACCCCTCCACTTT
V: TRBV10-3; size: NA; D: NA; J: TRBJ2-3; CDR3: CAISAGTDTQYF; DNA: TGTGCCATCAGTGCCGGCACAGATACGCAGTATTTT
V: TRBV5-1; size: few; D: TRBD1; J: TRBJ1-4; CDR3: CASSRGPDRSTNEKLFF; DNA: TGCGCCAGCAGCAGGGGGCCAGACCGGTCAACTAATGAAAAACTGTTTTTT
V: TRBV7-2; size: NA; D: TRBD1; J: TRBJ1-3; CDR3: CASSSKGALTGNTIYF; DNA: TGTGCCAGCAGCTCCAAGGGGGCGCTTACTGGAAACACCATATATTTT
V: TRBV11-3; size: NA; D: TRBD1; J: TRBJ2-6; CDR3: CASSPNRGPGANVLTF; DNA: TGTGCCAGCAGCCCCAACAGGGGGCCCGGGGCCAACGTCCTGACTTTC
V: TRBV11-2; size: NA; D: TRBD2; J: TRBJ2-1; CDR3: CASSLVTGGPQNEQFF; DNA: TGTGCCAGCAGCTTAGTGACGGGAGGGCCCCAGAATGAGCAGTTCTTC
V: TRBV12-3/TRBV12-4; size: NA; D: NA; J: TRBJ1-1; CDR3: CASSSTPTLAFF; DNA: TGTGCCAGCAGTTCGACACCGACCCTAGCTTTCTTT
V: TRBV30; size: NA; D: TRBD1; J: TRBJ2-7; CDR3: CAWSVGGRNEQYF; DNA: TGTGCCTGGAGTGTAGGGGGCAGGAACGAGCAGTACTTC
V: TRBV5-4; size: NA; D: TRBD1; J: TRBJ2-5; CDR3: CASSADRGRETQYF; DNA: TGTGCCAGCAGCGCAGACAGGGGAAGAGAGACCCAGTACTTC
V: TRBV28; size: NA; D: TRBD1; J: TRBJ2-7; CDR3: CASSPGTGVTGEQYF; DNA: TGTGCCAGCAGTCCCGGGACAGGGGTTACGGGGGAGCAGTACTTC
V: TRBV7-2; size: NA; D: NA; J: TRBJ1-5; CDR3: CASSLNRARYSNQPQHF; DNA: TGTGCCAGCAGCTTAAACAGGGCACGATATAGCAATCAGCCCCAGCATTTT
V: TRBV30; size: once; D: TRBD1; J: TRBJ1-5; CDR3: CAWRETGTGQPQHF; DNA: TGTGCCTGGAGGGAGACAGGGACAGGACAGCCCCAGCATTTT
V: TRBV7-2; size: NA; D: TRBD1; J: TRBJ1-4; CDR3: CASSLWSQGNEKLFF; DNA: TGTGCCAGCAGCTTATGGTCACAGGGGAATGAAAAACTGTTTTTT
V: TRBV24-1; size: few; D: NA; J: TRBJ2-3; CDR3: CATSDPMTAITDTQYF; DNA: TGTGCCACCAGTGACCCAATGACAGCGATCACAGATACGCAGTATTTT
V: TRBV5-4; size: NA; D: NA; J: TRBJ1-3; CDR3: CASSLSADSGNTIYF; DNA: TGTGCCAGCAGCTTGAGCGCAGACTCTGGAAACACCATATATTTT
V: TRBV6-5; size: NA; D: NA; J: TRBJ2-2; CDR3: CASSFGTYGTGELFF; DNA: TGTGCCAGCAGTTTTGGGACATACGGAACCGGGGAGCTGTTTTTT
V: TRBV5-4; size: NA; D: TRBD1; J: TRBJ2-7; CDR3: CASSRPTGELREQYF; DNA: TGTGCCAGCAGCAGACCGACAGGGGAGTTGCGCGAGCAGTACTTC
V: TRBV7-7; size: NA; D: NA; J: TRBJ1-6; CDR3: CASSLAPGEGPYHSPLHF; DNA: TGTGCTAGCAGCTTAGCGCCAGGGGAAGGGCCGTACCATTCACCCCTCCACTTT
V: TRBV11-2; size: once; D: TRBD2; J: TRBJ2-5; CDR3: CASSPRSGGGETQYF; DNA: TGTGCCAGCAGCCCTAGGTCGGGCGGGGGAGAGACCCAGTACTTC
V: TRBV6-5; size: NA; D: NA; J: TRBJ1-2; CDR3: CASSFRRNNYGYTF; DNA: TGTGCCAGCAGCTTCAGGCGCAATAACTATGGCTACACCTTC
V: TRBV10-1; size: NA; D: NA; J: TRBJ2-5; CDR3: CASSDSSRDQETQYF; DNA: TGCGCCAGCAGTGACTCATCTAGAGACCAAGAGACCCAGTACTTC